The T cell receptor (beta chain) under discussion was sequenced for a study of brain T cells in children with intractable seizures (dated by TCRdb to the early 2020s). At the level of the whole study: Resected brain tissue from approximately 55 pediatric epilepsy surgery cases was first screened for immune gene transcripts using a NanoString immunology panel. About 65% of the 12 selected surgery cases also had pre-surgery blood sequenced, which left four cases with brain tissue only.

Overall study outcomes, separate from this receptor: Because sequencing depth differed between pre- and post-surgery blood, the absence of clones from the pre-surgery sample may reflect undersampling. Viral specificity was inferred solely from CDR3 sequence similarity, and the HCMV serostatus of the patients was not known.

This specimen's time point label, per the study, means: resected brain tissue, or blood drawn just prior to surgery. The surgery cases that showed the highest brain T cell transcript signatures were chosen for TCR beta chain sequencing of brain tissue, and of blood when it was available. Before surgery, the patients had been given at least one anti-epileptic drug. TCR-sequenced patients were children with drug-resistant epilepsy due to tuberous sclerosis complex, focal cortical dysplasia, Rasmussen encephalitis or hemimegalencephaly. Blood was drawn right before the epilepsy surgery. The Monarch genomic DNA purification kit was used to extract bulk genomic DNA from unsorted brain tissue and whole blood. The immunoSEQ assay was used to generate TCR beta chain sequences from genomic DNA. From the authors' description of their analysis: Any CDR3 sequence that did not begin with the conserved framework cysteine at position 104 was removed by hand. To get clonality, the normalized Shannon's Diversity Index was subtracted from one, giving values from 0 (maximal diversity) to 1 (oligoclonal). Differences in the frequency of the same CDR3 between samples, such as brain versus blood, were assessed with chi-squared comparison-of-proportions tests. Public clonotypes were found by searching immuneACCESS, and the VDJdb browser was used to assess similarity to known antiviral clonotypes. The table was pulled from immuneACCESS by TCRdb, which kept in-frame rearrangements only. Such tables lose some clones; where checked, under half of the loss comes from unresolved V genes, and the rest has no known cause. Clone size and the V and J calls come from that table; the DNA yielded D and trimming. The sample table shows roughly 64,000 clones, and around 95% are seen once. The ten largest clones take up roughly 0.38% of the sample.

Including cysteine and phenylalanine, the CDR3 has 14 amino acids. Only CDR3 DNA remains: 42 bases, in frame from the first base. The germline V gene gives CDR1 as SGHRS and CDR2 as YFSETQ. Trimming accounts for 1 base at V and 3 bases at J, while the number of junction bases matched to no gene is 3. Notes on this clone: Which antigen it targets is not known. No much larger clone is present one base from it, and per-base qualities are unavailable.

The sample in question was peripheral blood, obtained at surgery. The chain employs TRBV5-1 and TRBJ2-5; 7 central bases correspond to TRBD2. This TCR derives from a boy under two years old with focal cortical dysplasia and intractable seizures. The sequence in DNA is TGCGCCAGCAGCTTGCTAGCGGATAAAGAGACCCAGTACTTC. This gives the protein CASSLLADKETQYF.